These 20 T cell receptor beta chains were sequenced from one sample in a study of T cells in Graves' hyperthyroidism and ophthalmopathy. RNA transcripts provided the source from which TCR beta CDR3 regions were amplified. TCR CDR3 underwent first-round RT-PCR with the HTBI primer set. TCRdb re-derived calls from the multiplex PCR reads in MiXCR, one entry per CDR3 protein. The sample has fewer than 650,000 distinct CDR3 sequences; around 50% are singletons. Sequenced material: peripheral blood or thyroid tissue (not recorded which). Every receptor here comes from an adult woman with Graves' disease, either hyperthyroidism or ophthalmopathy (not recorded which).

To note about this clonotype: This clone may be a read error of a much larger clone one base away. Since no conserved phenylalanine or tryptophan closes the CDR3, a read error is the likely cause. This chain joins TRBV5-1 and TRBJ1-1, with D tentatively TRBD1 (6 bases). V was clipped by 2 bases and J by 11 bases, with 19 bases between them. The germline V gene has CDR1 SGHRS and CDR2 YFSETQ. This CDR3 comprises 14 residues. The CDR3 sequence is CASSLLSNVQGAFS. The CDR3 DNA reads TGCGCCAGCAGCTTATTATCGAACGTTCAGGGGGCTTTCTCT.

The CDR3: CSVEDRGVRADEKLFF. In DNA form, the CDR3 reads TGCAGCGTTGAAGATCGGGGCGTGCGCGCGGACGAAAAACTGTTTTTT. The chain couples TRBV29-1 to TRBJ1-4; weak D call: TRBD1 (5 bases). V lost 0 bases, J lost 8 bases, and 19 bases lay in between. This CDR3 region has 16 residues. Germline V gene sequence: CDR1 SQVTM, CDR2 ANQGSEA.

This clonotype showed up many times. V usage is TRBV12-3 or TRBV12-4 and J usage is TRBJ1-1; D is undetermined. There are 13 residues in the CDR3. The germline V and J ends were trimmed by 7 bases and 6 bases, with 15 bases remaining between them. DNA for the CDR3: TGTGCCAGCAAAATTTCTGGGATCGCTGAAGCTTTCTTT. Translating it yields CASKISGIAEAFF.

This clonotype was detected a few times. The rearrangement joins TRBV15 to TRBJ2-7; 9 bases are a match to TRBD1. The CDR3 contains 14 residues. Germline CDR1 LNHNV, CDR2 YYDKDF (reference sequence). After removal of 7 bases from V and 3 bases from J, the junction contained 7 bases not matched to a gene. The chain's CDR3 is CATKAGTGSYEQYF. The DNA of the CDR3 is TGTGCCACCAAAGCCGGGACAGGGAGCTACGAGCAGTACTTC.

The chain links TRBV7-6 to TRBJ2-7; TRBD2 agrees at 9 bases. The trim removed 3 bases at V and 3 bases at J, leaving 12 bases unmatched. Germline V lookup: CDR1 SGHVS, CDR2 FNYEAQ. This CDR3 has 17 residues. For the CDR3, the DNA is TGTGCCAGCAGCTTGGCGGCGGGAGGGGGGTTGGACTACGAGCAGTACTTC. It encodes CASSLAAGGGLDYEQYF. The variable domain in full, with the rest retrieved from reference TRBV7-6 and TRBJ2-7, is GAGVSQSPRYKVTKRGQDVALRCDPISGHVSLYWYRQALGQGPEFLTYFNYEAQQDKSGLPNDRFSAERPEGSISTLTIQRTEQRDSAMYRCASSLAAGGGLDYEQYFGPGTRLTVT.

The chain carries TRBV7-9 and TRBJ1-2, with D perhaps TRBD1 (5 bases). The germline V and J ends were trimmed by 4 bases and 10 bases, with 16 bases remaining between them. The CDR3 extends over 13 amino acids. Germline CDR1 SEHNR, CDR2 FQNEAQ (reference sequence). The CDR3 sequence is CASSSQVALAYTF. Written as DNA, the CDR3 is TGTGCCAGCAGCTCACAGGTGGCATTAGCCTACACCTTC.

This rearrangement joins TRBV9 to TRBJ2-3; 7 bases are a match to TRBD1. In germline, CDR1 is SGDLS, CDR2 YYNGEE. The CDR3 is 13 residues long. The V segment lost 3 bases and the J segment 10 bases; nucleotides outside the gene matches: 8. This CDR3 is CASSATAGGAQYF. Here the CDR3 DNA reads TGTGCCAGCAGCGCCACCGCAGGGGGTGCGCAGTATTTT.

The CDR3 nucleotides read TGTGCCAGCAGCAGACAGACAGGGCTTCATGGCTACACCTTC. This encodes CASSRQTGLHGYTF. The chain joins TRBV7-9 to TRBJ1-2; 7 nucleotides line up with TRBD1. Germline V gene lookup returns CDR1 SEHNR and CDR2 FQNEAQ (reference sequence). After removal of 5 bases from V and 6 bases from J, the junction contained 9 bases not matched to a gene. The CDR3 spans 14 residues.

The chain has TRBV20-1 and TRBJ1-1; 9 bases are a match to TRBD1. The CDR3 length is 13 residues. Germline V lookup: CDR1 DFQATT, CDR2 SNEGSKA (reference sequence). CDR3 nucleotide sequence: TGCAGCCACAGGGGGCGCGTGAACACTGAAGCTTTCTTT. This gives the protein CSHRGRVNTEAFF.

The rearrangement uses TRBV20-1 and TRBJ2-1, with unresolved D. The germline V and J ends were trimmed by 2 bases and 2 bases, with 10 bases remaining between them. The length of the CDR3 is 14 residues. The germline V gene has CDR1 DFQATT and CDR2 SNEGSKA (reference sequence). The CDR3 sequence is CSARLAPTYNEQFF. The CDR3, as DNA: TGCAGTGCTAGATTGGCGCCGACCTACAATGAGCAGTTCTTC.

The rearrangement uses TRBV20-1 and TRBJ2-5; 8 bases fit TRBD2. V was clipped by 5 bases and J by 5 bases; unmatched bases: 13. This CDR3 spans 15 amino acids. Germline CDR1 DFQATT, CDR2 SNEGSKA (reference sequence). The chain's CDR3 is CSAPTPTSAGETQYF. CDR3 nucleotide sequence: TGCAGTGCTCCAACACCGACTAGCGCTGGTGAGACCCAGTACTTC.

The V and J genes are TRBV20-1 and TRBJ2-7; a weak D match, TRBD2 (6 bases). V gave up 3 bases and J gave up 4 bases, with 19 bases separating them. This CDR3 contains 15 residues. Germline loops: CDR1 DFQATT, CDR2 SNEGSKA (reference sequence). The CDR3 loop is CSASMEGEVVYEQYF. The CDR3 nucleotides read TGCAGTGCTAGCATGGAGGGAGAGGTAGTATACGAGCAGTACTTC.

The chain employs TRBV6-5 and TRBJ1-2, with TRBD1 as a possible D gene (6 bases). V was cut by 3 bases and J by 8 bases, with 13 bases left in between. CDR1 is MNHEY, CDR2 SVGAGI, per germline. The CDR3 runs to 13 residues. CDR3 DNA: TGTGCCAGCAGTTATTTGGGGGGGCTGGGCTACACCTTC. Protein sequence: CASSYLGGLGYTF.

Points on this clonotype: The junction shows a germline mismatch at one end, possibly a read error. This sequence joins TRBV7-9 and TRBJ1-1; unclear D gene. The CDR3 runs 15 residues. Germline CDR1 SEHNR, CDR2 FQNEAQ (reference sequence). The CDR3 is CASSPPSGLNTEAFF. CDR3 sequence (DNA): TGTGCCAGCAGCCCCCCTTCGGGTTTGAACACTGAGGCTTTCTTT.

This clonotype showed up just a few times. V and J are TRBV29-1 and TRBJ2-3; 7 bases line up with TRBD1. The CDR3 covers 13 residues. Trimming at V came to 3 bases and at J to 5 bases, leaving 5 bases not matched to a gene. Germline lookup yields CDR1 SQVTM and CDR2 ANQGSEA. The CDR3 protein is CSVEKGGRDTQYF. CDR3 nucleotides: TGCAGCGTTGAGAAAGGGGGCCGAGATACGCAGTATTTT.

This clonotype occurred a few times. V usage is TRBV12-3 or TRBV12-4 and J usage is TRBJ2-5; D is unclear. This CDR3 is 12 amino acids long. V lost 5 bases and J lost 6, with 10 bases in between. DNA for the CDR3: TGTGCCAGCAGTGAAGCGCGACAGACCCAGTACTTC. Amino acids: CASSEARQTQYF.

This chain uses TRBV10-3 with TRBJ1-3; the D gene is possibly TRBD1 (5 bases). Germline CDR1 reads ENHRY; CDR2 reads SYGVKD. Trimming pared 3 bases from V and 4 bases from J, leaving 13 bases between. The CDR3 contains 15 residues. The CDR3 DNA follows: TGTGCCATCAGTGAATACCAGGGAGTGGGAAACACCATATATTTT. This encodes CAISEYQGVGNTIYF.

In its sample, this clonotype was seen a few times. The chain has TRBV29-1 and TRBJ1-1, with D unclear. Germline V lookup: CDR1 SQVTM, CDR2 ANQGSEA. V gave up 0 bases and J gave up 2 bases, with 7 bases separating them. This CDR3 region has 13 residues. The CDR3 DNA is TGCAGCGTTGAAGACACTACCAACACTGAAGCTTTCTTT. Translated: CSVEDTTNTEAFF.

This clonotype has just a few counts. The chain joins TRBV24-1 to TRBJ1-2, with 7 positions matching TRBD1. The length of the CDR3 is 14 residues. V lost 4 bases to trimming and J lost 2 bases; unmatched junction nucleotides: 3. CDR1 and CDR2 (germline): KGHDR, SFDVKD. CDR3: CATSEGTANYGYTF. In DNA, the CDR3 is TGTGCCACCAGTGAAGGGACAGCCAACTATGGCTACACCTTC.

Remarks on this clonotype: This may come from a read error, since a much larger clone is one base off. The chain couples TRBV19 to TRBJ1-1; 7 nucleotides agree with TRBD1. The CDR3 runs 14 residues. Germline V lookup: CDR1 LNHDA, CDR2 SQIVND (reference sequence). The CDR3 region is CAGRPAGQVTEAFF. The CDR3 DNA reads TGTGCCGGTAGGCCGGCCGGACAGGTTACTGAAGCTTTCTTT.